This T cell receptor beta chain stems from a study of blood T cells in healthy people across ages (dated by TCRdb to 2013 to 2016). Looking at the study overall: In model experiments, template switching captured roughly one uniquely barcoded TCR beta cDNA molecule for every two T cells. The donors were divided into four age groups: young (average around 15 years), middle-aged (over 35), aged (about 60) and long-lived (approximately 74). The study measured age-related changes in TCR beta repertoire diversity using deep sequencing normalized with unique cDNA molecular identifiers. Two additional independent replicas of 1 million unique cDNA reads from the same blood draw were analyzed for two donors (one aged 18 to 30 and one aged 80 or older).

Of note for this clonotype: No antigen is known for it. Base qualities are not provided; no much larger clone lies one nucleotide away.

The investigation overall reported the following: Because profiling used bulk unsorted PBMCs, naive and antigen-experienced compartments could not be compared conclusively. The CMV infection status of donors was not known, potentially confounding age-related changes in expanded clonotypes. Observed TCR beta diversity correlated strongly with the percentage of naive T cells measured by flow cytometry. As age increased, observed TCR beta diversity per million T cells dropped in a roughly linear way, and a significant reduction was already evident by age about 40. Estimates of total diversity based on one million sequenced T cells were regarded as lower bounds and as underestimates. Compared with the aged group, the long-lived group had more naive CD4+ T cells, fewer expanded clones and increased TCR diversity, a pattern suggesting age selection.

Systemically healthy Caucasian individuals from Russia, around 39 in total and aged about 6 to 95 years, were included as donors. Each donor gave about 9.2 milliliters of peripheral blood, drawn into EDTA-treated Vacutainer tubes. Ficoll-Paque density-gradient centrifugation was used to isolate PBMCs, with at least 6 million obtained per sample. Trizol reagent was used to extract total RNA from the PBMCs, yielding at least 5 micrograms per sample. Naive CD45RAhigh/CD27high T cell percentages were measured by flow cytometry on a PBMC aliquot from every donor. Including the terminal cysteine and phenylalanine, the CDR3 comprises 14 residues. Only the CDR3 DNA is retained, 42 bases long and in frame from the first base. CDR1 and CDR2, per the germline V gene (reference sequence), are DFQATT and SNEGSKA. Library preparation used 5' RACE. TCRdb records Illumina HiSeq 2500 as the sequencer. A second about 7 to 11 cycle PCR used a sample-barcoded 5' primer and a J-beta primer mix. A unique molecular identifier was introduced onto each TCR beta cDNA molecule by a template-switch 5' adaptor carrying 12 random nucleotides. Each sample yielded at least 2.5 million CDR3-containing paired-end reads. First-strand cDNA synthesis was performed from all RNA using the Mint cDNA synthesis kit, with priming by a TRBC-specific oligonucleotide. After uracil-DNA glycosylase treatment, a first 18-cycle PCR used universal primers M1SS and BC2_uni_R on all cDNA. The original methods were these. For normalization, 1 million high-quality reads were randomly selected from each sample, with every read carrying a distinct molecular identifier. Instead of being binned into consensus sequences, reads with shared molecular identifiers were discarded. MiTCR, set to a Q25 quality threshold and the strictest error-elimination algorithm, was used for CDR3 identification, clonotype clustering and error correction. Lower-bound total TCR beta diversity was estimated with a nonparametric unseen species model using Euler transformation. Using fastp trimming at Q25 and MiXCR clonotype assembly, TCRdb reanalyzed the public sequencing data and kept in-frame beta chains. Each CDR3 protein appears once, grouped with its most common genes and DNA. These V and J calls are TCRdb output, not the study's own analysis. The sample profile shows 760,000 or so distinct CDR3 sequences; approximately 25% of them were found once. The ten most abundant clones make up 9.4% of the sample.

This sample also appeared in a second study, on T cells of mothers and their children. That second report states: Nine systemically healthy Caucasian individuals served as donors, namely three mothers together with their six children. cDNA synthesis consumed the entire amount of extracted RNA, loaded at approximately 1.6 ug RNA in each 15 ul reaction. In the second PCR, sample barcodes and 2-4 random nucleotides were introduced via the M1S primer. Over 8.5 million TCR beta CDR3 reads came from each mother, compared with approximately 3 million reads from each child. In both related and unrelated pairs, thymic selection shapes the output of TCR recombination in a similar way, with inherited differences having only a minor effect. Normalized repertoire overlap was always slightly but never significantly higher in related than unrelated mother-child pairs. No persistent microchimeric T cell clones were detected, at a sensitivity of about 100 clones per million clonotypes. To look for features that set related mother-child pairs apart from unrelated individuals, the researchers ran deep NGS to compare the TCR beta repertoires of mothers and children. Mothers averaged about 40 +/- 4 years of age and children averaged approximately 12 +/- 4 years. After adapters were ligated using NEBNext reagents, the libraries underwent 100+100 nt paired-end sequencing on an Illumina HiSeq 2000. To prevent cross-contamination, the mother and child libraries were prepared one month apart and sequenced in separate runs. For each donor, between about 450,000 and 2,300,000 distinct TCR beta clonotypes were identified. Naive TCR beta clonotypes were estimated from low-frequency clonotypes matched to each donor's FACS-determined naive share, without sorting.

Sequenced sample: blood. The TCR originated in a boy aged 5 to 17 in good health. The sequence joins TRBV20-1 to TRBJ2-5; the D gene assignment is ambiguous. The end of the DNA is better explained by TRBJ2-1, so the J call may be wrong. The CDR3: CSARDGNRLNEQFF. The base sequence is TGCAGTGCTAGAGATGGTAACCGTTTGAATGAGCAGTTCTTC.